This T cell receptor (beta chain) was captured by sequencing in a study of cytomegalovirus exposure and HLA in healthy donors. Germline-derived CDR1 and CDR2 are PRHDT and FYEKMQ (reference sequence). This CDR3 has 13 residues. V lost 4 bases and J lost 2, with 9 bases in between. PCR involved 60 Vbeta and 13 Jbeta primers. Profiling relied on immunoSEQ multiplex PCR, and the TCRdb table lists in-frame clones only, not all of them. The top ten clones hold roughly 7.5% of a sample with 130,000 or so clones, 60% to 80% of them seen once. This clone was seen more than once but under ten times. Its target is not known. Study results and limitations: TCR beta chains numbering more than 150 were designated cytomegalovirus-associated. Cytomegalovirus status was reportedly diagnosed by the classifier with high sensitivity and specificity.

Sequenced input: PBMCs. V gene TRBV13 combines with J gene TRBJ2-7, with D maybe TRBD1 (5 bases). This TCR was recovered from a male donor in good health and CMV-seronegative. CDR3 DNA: TGTGCCAGCAGCTCGACAGAGACCTACGAGCAGTACTTC. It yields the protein CASSSTETYEQYF.